The rows below give T cell receptor beta chains drawn from one sample of a study of early T cells in non-severe SARS-CoV-2 infection. Via MiXCR, TCRdb re-called the 5' RACE reads, giving one row per CDR3 protein. This table has about 80,000 distinct CDR3 sequences, roughly 12% appearing once. The specimen sequenced was whole blood. The receptors here all came from an adult who was a healthcare worker with PCR-confirmed SARS-CoV-2 infection or an uninfected control (not recorded which). CDR3s include the opening cysteine and the closing phenylalanine or tryptophan. The D gene is left open where the match is weak. Clone size appears in some rows only: once, few, many, or a class for an expanded clone.

abundance: -; d_gene: -; v_gene: TRBV19; j_gene: TRBJ1-4; CDR3aa: CASSIAWGSTNEKLFF; CDR3nt: TGTGCCAGTAGTATTGCGTGGGGCTCAACTAATGAAAAACTGTTTTTT
abundance: few; d_gene: -; v_gene: TRBV7-8; j_gene: TRBJ2-3; CDR3aa: CASSSDPTDTQYF; CDR3nt: TGTGCCAGCAGCTCGGACCCCACAGATACGCAGTATTTT
abundance: few; d_gene: -; v_gene: TRBV5-1; j_gene: TRBJ2-7; CDR3aa: CASSSDGYEQYF; CDR3nt: TGCGCCAGCAGCTCTGACGGCTACGAGCAGTACTTC
abundance: many; d_gene: -; v_gene: TRBV12-3/TRBV12-4; j_gene: TRBJ1-5; CDR3aa: CASTPAGDQPQHF; CDR3nt: TGTGCCAGCACCCCGGCAGGGGATCAGCCCCAGCATTTT
abundance: many; d_gene: -; v_gene: TRBV2; j_gene: TRBJ2-7; CDR3aa: CASGFYEQYF; CDR3nt: TGTGCCAGCGGCTTCTACGAGCAGTACTTC
abundance: few; d_gene: -; v_gene: TRBV4-1; j_gene: TRBJ2-3; CDR3aa: CASSQEGAGWTDTQYF; CDR3nt: TGCGCCAGCAGCCAAGAGGGGGCGGGATGGACAGATACGCAGTATTTT
abundance: -; d_gene: -; v_gene: TRBV29-1; j_gene: TRBJ2-1; CDR3aa: CSVRDFSYNEQFF; CDR3nt: TGCAGCGTTAGGGATTTCTCCTACAATGAGCAGTTCTTC
abundance: -; d_gene: TRBD2; v_gene: TRBV29-1; j_gene: TRBJ2-5; CDR3aa: CSAETSGQETQYF; CDR3nt: TGCAGCGCAGAGACTAGCGGACAAGAGACCCAGTACTTC
abundance: many; d_gene: -; v_gene: TRBV6-1; j_gene: TRBJ1-5; CDR3aa: CASRQQINQPQHF; CDR3nt: TGTGCCAGCAGACAGCAAATAAATCAGCCCCAGCATTTT
abundance: many; d_gene: TRBD2; v_gene: TRBV7-3; j_gene: TRBJ2-3; CDR3aa: CASSLYGGSTDTQYF; CDR3nt: TGTGCCAGCAGCTTATACGGGGGGAGCACAGATACGCAGTATTTT
abundance: many; d_gene: -; v_gene: TRBV5-1; j_gene: TRBJ2-5; CDR3aa: CASSLDSLKVETQYF; CDR3nt: TGCGCCAGCAGCTTGGACAGTCTTAAAGTCGAGACCCAGTACTTC
abundance: few; d_gene: -; v_gene: TRBV19; j_gene: TRBJ2-7; CDR3aa: CASSMGRTAAYEQYF; CDR3nt: TGTGCCAGTAGTATGGGGCGGACGGCGGCCTACGAGCAGTACTTC
abundance: -; d_gene: -; v_gene: TRBV5-6; j_gene: TRBJ2-1; CDR3aa: CASSPTTYNEQFF; CDR3nt: TGTGCCAGCAGCCCCACAACCTACAATGAGCAGTTCTTC
abundance: -; d_gene: -; v_gene: TRBV20-1; j_gene: TRBJ2-1; CDR3aa: CSAHPPGYNEQFF; CDR3nt: TGCAGTGCCCACCCTCCGGGCTACAATGAGCAGTTCTTC
abundance: medium-sized; d_gene: TRBD2; v_gene: TRBV20-1; j_gene: TRBJ2-1; CDR3aa: CSASGTSDYNEQFF; CDR3nt: TGCAGTGCGTCCGGGACTAGCGATTACAATGAGCAGTTCTTC
abundance: few; d_gene: TRBD1; v_gene: TRBV28; j_gene: TRBJ2-5; CDR3aa: CASRGQGSLETQYF; CDR3nt: TGTGCCAGCAGGGGACAGGGAAGCTTAGAGACCCAGTACTTC
abundance: few; d_gene: -; v_gene: TRBV19; j_gene: TRBJ1-6; CDR3aa: CASSIVGQTSSYNSPLHF; CDR3nt: TGTGCCAGTAGTATTGTGGGACAAACGAGCTCCTATAATTCACCCCTCCACTTT
abundance: many; d_gene: -; v_gene: TRBV7-9; j_gene: TRBJ2-2; CDR3aa: CASSPGLTNTGELFF; CDR3nt: TGTGCCAGCAGCCCCGGACTGACGAACACCGGGGAGCTGTTTTTT
abundance: -; d_gene: -; v_gene: TRBV3-1; j_gene: TRBJ1-1; CDR3aa: CASRARGQRNTEAFF; CDR3nt: TGTGCCAGCAGAGCTAGAGGGCAAAGGAACACTGAAGCTTTCTTT
abundance: -; d_gene: -; v_gene: TRBV7-2; j_gene: TRBJ2-2; CDR3aa: CASSYPTGGGELFF; CDR3nt: TGTGCCAGCAGCTACCCAACCGGCGGCGGGGAGCTGTTTTTT
abundance: many; d_gene: TRBD2; v_gene: TRBV6-1; j_gene: TRBJ2-1; CDR3aa: CASSEGRGGYNEQFF; CDR3nt: TGTGCCAGCAGTGAAGGACGGGGAGGGTACAATGAGCAGTTCTTC
abundance: many; d_gene: -; v_gene: TRBV28; j_gene: TRBJ1-2; CDR3aa: CASSLGHGGYTF; CDR3nt: TGTGCCAGCAGTTTGGGACACGGAGGCTACACCTTC
abundance: few; d_gene: -; v_gene: TRBV3-1; j_gene: TRBJ2-7; CDR3aa: CASSQEGGHEQYF; CDR3nt: TGTGCCAGCAGCCAAGAGGGGGGACACGAGCAGTACTTC
abundance: -; d_gene: -; v_gene: TRBV11-1; j_gene: TRBJ2-7; CDR3aa: CASSLGPLEQYF; CDR3nt: TGTGCCAGCAGCTTAGGCCCTCTCGAGCAGTACTTC
abundance: -; d_gene: TRBD2; v_gene: TRBV18; j_gene: TRBJ2-1; CDR3aa: CASSPGTSGSLGNEQFF; CDR3nt: TGTGCCAGCTCACCCGGGACTAGCGGGAGTCTCGGCAATGAGCAGTTCTTC
abundance: -; d_gene: -; v_gene: TRBV18; j_gene: TRBJ2-5; CDR3aa: CASSPQGLQETQYF; CDR3nt: TGTGCCAGCTCACCCCAGGGGCTCCAAGAGACCCAGTACTTC
abundance: many; d_gene: -; v_gene: TRBV2; j_gene: TRBJ2-1; CDR3aa: CASRGQGANEQFF; CDR3nt: TGTGCCAGCAGGGGGCAGGGAGCAAATGAGCAGTTCTTC